The 14 T cell receptor beta chains given below trace back to one sample, sequenced in a study of technical replicates of blood from several donors. Data came from immunoSEQ multiplex PCR; TCRdb stores just in-frame clones and leaves some out. The table has 75,000 to 100,000 clones, approximately 95% seen once; the top ten hold around 0.31%. Specimen: T cells isolated from PBMCs. The receptors derive from a human donor in good health.

The V call is TRBV18, the J call TRBJ2-7; the match to TRBD2 covers 11 bases. CDR1 is KGHSH, CDR2 LQKENI, per germline. V lost 3 bases to trimming and J lost 3 bases; unmatched junction nucleotides: 4. The CDR3 consists of 15 residues. Here the CDR3 DNA reads TGTGCCAGCTCACCGGGACTAGCGGCACTCTACGAGCAGTACTTC. Translation gives CASSPGLAALYEQYF.

This clone was seen once. The chain couples TRBV19 to TRBJ2-7; tentative D call: TRBD2 (5 bases). The germline gives CDR1 LNHDA, CDR2 SQIVND (reference sequence). The CDR3 spans 14 residues. Trimming cost V 3 bases and J 1 base, with 10 bases left between them. Written as DNA, the CDR3 is TGTGCCAGTAGTATCGCGGACTCTTCCTACGAGCAGTACTTC. Encoded protein: CASSIADSSYEQYF.

This sequence joins TRBV11-2 and TRBJ2-5; 11 nucleotides line up with TRBD2. Germline assignment: CDR1 SGHAT and CDR2 FQNNGV. There are 19 residues in the CDR3. V dropped 0 bases and J dropped 4; count of bases not matched to a gene: 13. CDR3 DNA sequence: TGTGCCAGCAGCTTAGATGTTAACCTAGCGGGAGGAGTTGGAGAGACCCAGTACTTC. Amino acids: CASSLDVNLAGGVGETQYF.

The chain links TRBV19 to TRBJ1-1; 9 nucleotides align to TRBD1. Losses at the gene ends were 8 bases for V and 5 bases for J; bases not matched to a gene: 6. Germline CDR1 reads LNHDA; CDR2 reads SQIVND (reference sequence). CDR3 length equals 13 residues. CDR3 amino acids: CASLDRGGTEAFF. In nucleotides, the CDR3 is TGTGCCAGTTTGGACAGGGGCGGTACTGAAGCTTTCTTT.

This chain uses TRBV27 with TRBJ2-1; 8 nucleotides line up with TRBD2. The trim removed 3 bases at V and 2 bases at J, leaving 9 bases unmatched. There are 17 residues in the CDR3. Germline CDR1 reads MNHEY; CDR2 reads SMNVEV (reference sequence). The CDR3: CASSFLTAGGTYNEQFF. The CDR3 nucleotides are TGTGCCAGCAGTTTTTTGACGGCGGGAGGTACCTACAATGAGCAGTTCTTC.

The rearrangement joins TRBV7-2 to TRBJ2-2, with D possibly being TRBD1 (6 bases). Per the germline V gene, CDR1 is SGHTA and CDR2 is FQGNSA. This CDR3 contains 15 residues. V lost 1 base and J 4 bases, leaving 10 bases between the germline ends. The CDR3 spells CASSLGGQLTGELFF. DNA of the CDR3: TGTGCCAGCAGCTTAGGGGGGCAGCTCACCGGGGAGCTGTTTTTT.

This chain links TRBV2 with TRBJ2-5; the D is unclear. V was cut by 0 bases and J by 0 bases, with 5 bases left in between. Germline CDR1 SNHLY, CDR2 FYNNEI. CDR3 length: 14 amino acids. The CDR3 here is CASSEASNQETQYF. The CDR3, as DNA: TGTGCCAGCAGTGAAGCTTCCAACCAAGAGACCCAGTACTTC.

The genes are TRBV9 and TRBJ2-7, with a possible D match to TRBD2 (5 bases). V was cut by 3 bases and J by 3 bases, with 13 bases left in between. The V gene's germline CDR1 is SGDLS and CDR2 YYNGEE. CDR3 length: 14 amino acids. In DNA, the CDR3 is TGTGCCAGCAGCGGGAGCGGAGGAGGCTACGAGCAGTACTTC. As protein: CASSGSGGGYEQYF.

The chain joins TRBV18 to TRBJ1-3, with D possibly matching TRBD1 (5 bases). Germline V gene lookup returns CDR1 KGHSH and CDR2 LQKENI. There are 15 residues in the CDR3. With 2 bases removed from V and 2 bases from J, the gap between germline ends came to 10 bases. Written as DNA, the CDR3 is TGTGCCAGCTCACCAAATCGGGGGGCTGGAAACACCATATATTTT. Protein sequence: CASSPNRGAGNTIYF.

This chain connects TRBV7-2 to TRBJ1-4; 8 nucleotides match TRBD1. Losses at the gene ends were 5 bases for V and 8 bases for J; bases not matched to a gene: 10. The CDR3 is 15 residues long. The germline V gene has CDR1 SGHTA and CDR2 FQGNSA. CDR3 bases: TGTGCCAGCAGCGTACAGGACAGGGACTACGAAAAACTGTTTTTT. It is translated as CASSVQDRDYEKLFF.

This sequence joins TRBV7-3 and TRBJ2-1; 11 nucleotides align to TRBD2. The germline V gene encodes CDR1 SGHTA and CDR2 FQGTGA. V was pared by 2 bases and J by 4 bases, with 4 bases of the junction left unmatched. This CDR3 is 16 amino acids long. The chain's CDR3 is CASSLGGTSGYNEQFF. DNA of the CDR3: TGTGCCAGCAGCTTAGGGGGGACTAGCGGTTACAATGAGCAGTTCTTC.

The rearrangement joins TRBV9 to TRBJ2-2, with TRBD2 matching over 15 bases. Per the germline V gene, CDR1 is SGDLS and CDR2 is YYNGEE. Trimming cost V 4 bases and J 7 bases; bases outside gene matches: 8. This CDR3 comprises 17 residues. The CDR3 protein is CASSLRTSGRVIGELFF. The CDR3 region has the DNA TGTGCCAGCAGCTTAAGGACTAGCGGGAGGGTGATCGGGGAGCTGTTTTTT.

A single count supports this clone. This chain joins TRBV15 and TRBJ1-5; D unresolved. V was shortened by 3 bases and J by 15 bases, with 15 bases between the two germline ends. The germline V gene has CDR1 LNHNV and CDR2 YYDKDF (reference sequence). The CDR3 has 12 amino acids. The CDR3 DNA is TGTGCCACCAGCAGCCTTTTGCAGGTGAGGCATTTT. Translated, it gives CATSSLLQVRHF.

The chain recombines TRBV7-3 with TRBJ1-1, with a weak D call TRBD1 (6 bases). The V gene lost 2 bases and the J gene lost 5 bases, with 9 bases spanning the gap. The CDR3 runs to 13 residues. Per the germline V gene, CDR1 is SGHTA and CDR2 is FQGTGA. The CDR3 coding sequence is TGTGCCAGCAGCTTAGGCCAGGGGACTGAAGCTTTCTTT. It codes for CASSLGQGTEAFF. Complete variable domain (other parts from reference TRBV7-3 and TRBJ1-1): GAGVSQTPSNKVTEKGKYVELRCDPISGHTALYWYRQSLGQGPEFLIYFQGTGAADDSGLPNDRFFAVRPEGSVSTLKIQRTERGDSAVYLCASSLGQGTEAFFGQGTRLTVV.